This T cell receptor beta chain emerged from a study of T-cell memory formation after mild COVID-19 listed by TCRdb under 2021. Regarding the study in general: TCR sequence clusters from the two donors were largely donor specific. Longitudinal TCRalpha and TCRbeta repertoire sequencing tracked T-cell clones expanding and contracting after mild COVID-19 in a couple of donors. The cohort was made up of two young adult volunteers, one female and one male, who were previously healthy. Overall study results and their limits: Contracting CD4+ clones turned up mainly in the CM and EM memory subsets, whereas EMRA was where CD8+ clones were enriched. Clones that contracted from day 15 to 85 showed balanced CD4/CD8 phenotypes, whereas a second wave of clones that expanded from day 15 to 37 leaned towards CD4+. Some responding clones were detected in pre-infection memory, which suggested that pre-existing cross-reactive memory T cells had joined the SARS-CoV-2 response. The second-wave clones that peaked on day 37 were not confirmed to be SARS-CoV-2 specific. The study included only a couple of mild cases, and larger cohorts that include severe cases with pre-infection samples were judged to be necessary.

Spanning cysteine to phenylalanine, the CDR3 consists of 22 amino acids. The kept DNA is CDR3 alone, 66 bases in frame from the first base. CDR1 and CDR2 were assigned from the germline V gene as SGDLS and YYNGEE. Trimming accounts for 5 bases at V and 0 bases at J, while the number of junction bases matched to no gene is 21. Instrument on record: Illumina NovaSeq 6000. Using 5'RACE with constant-segment primers, TCRalpha and TCRbeta cDNA libraries were constructed, with sample barcodes and unique molecular identifiers added in the process. RNA was extracted from every sample with Trizol reagent. Library amplification was performed in two PCR steps, and a second sample barcode and Illumina TruSeq adapters were introduced in the second step. Libraries were sequenced on an Illumina NovaSeq with 2 x 150 bp paired-end reads. Per the source publication's procedure: Demultiplexing of reads and collapsing into UMI-guided consensus sequences were performed with migec v1.2.7. Using mixcr v2.1.11, UMI consensuses were aligned to TRA and TRB V and J templates and then assembled into clonotypes. A clonotype was counted as expanded or contracted only if both edgeR and NoisET called the change significant, with noise models trained on biological replicates. For edgeR calls, the cutoffs were a false discovery rate-adjusted p below 0.01 and a log2 fold-change threshold of 1. As an exploratory analysis of dynamics, PCA with hierarchical clustering was applied to max-normalized trajectories of the 1000 most abundant clonotypes. Separately sequenced CD4+ and CD8+ repertoires were used to assign the CD4 or CD8 phenotype of responding clones. TCRdb reanalyzed the raw reads on its own, using fastp at Q25 for trimming and MiXCR for clone calling, and kept in-frame beta chains. Rows are combined by CDR3 protein, so each entry shows the most common genes and DNA. The V and J calls were not made by the authors but by TCRdb's processing. The sample table holds approximately 480,000 distinct CDR3 sequences, of which 18% were seen once. In total, the top ten clones hold roughly 12% of the sample.

With respect to this clonotype: It has no known antigen specificity. No base-level quality is on record; no much larger clone is a single base apart.

Ficoll-Paque density gradient centrifugation was the method used to isolate PBMCs. Specimen: PBMCs or a T cell subset sorted from them (not recorded which). The receptor comes from an adult woman who had mild COVID-19 (a few samples of this study predate the infection). The sample titles of this study are shuffled in the database, so cell type and time point are left out; the donor was told from shared clones. The chain is encoded by TRBV9 joined to TRBJ2-3; TRBD2 lines up with 13 middle nucleotides. The CDR3 protein sequence reads: CASRQWTSGSYGSCCSTDTQYF. The base sequence is TGTGCCAGCAGACAGTGGACTAGCGGGAGCTATGGGTCCTGCTGTAGCACAGATACGCAGTATTTT.